Listed here are 14 T cell receptor beta chains from one sample, sequenced in a study of blood T cell repertoires in COVID-19. Generated by immunoSEQ multiplex PCR, the TCRdb table keeps only in-frame clones and is missing some. The sample has fewer than 120,000 clones; less than 85% are singletons. Sequencing was performed on peripheral blood. Receptor source: a woman aged 80 or over with acute or convalescent COVID-19.

This chain's CDR3 is CSVSQGSGQPQHF. In DNA form, the CDR3 reads TGCAGCGTTTCACAGGGGAGCGGTCAGCCCCAGCATTTT. The chain carries TRBV29-1 and TRBJ1-5; 7 bases are a match to TRBD1. The CDR3 is made up of 13 amino acids. The germline V gene has CDR1 SQVTM and CDR2 ANQGSEA. Trimming cost V 5 bases and J 6 bases; bases outside gene matches: 7.

This clone was found many times. As DNA, the CDR3 is TGTGCCAGCAGCTTGGCCGGTACAGGGGCCTACAATGAGCAGTTCTTC. It codes for CASSLAGTGAYNEQFF. The gene calls are TRBV5-6 and TRBJ2-1, with 7 bases matching TRBD1. From germline, CDR1 is SGHDT and CDR2 YYEEEE. Trimming at V came to 0 bases and at J to 2 bases, leaving 5 bases not matched to a gene. The CDR3 runs to 16 residues.

The V and J genes are TRBV7-3 and TRBJ2-3, with 9 positions matching TRBD2. CDR1 and CDR2 from the germline V gene are SGHTA and FQGTGA. The CDR3 sequence is 15 residues long. Trimming removed 2 bases from V and 5 bases from J; junction bases left unmatched: 5. As DNA, the CDR3 is TGTGCCAGCAGCTTACGCGGGGGGGCGGTAGATACGCAGTATTTT. Translated, it gives CASSLRGGAVDTQYF. The entire variable domain, with the rest obtained from reference TRBV7-3 and TRBJ2-3, is as follows: GAGVSQTPSNKVTEKGKYVELRCDPISGHTALYWYRQSLGQGPEFLIYFQGTGAADDSGLPNDRFFAVRPEGSVSTLKIQRTERGDSAVYLCASSLRGGAVDTQYFGPGTRLTVL.

This clone was counted once. The chain carries TRBV21-1 and TRBJ2-7; TRBD2 reflects the table's D call only, with no check against the DNA. TRBV21-1 is assigned pseudogene status. The CDR3 runs to 11 residues. Here the CDR3 reads CASEIAYEQYF. The CDR3 DNA reads as TGTGCCAGCGAAATAGCCTACGAGCAGTACTTC.

The chain is built from TRBV30 and TRBJ2-3; weak D call: TRBD2 (6 bases). Germline lookup yields CDR1 GTSNPN and CDR2 SVGIG (reference sequence). The CDR3 has 15 residues. V was cut by 2 bases and J by 5 bases, with 17 bases left in between. CDR3 residues: CAWSPLAGTLDTQYF. CDR3 nucleotides: TGTGCCTGGAGTCCACTAGCCGGAACTCTAGATACGCAGTATTTT.

This clone turned up a few times. The chain employs TRBV2 and TRBJ2-2; 12 bases fit TRBD1. CDR1 and CDR2 from the germline V gene are SNHLY and FYNNEI. CDR3 size: 14 residues. V trimming: 5 bases; J trimming: 7 bases; junction bases outside the gene matches: 2. The CDR3 bases are TGTGCCAGCAGTTGGGACAGGGGGCTCGGGGAGCTGTTTTTT. Its translation: CASSWDRGLGELFF.

As concerns this clone: Other DNA sequences in the sample encode the same CDR3. The chain uses TRBV6-5 and TRBJ2-7, with a weak D call TRBD1 (5 bases). Trimming stripped 6 bases from V and 2 bases from J, with 8 bases between. CDR1 and CDR2 from the germline V gene are MNHEY and SVGAGI. The CDR3 loop spans 12 amino acids. Here the CDR3 DNA reads TGTGCCAGCAGCCAAGGGGCCTACGAGCAGTACTTC. It encodes CASSQGAYEQYF.

This chain connects TRBV5-5 to TRBJ1-1, with D perhaps matching TRBD1 (6 bases). The CDR3 extends over 15 amino acids. Germline CDR1 reads SGHKS; CDR2 reads YYEKEE (reference sequence). With 1 base removed from V and 1 base from J, the gap between germline ends came to 11 bases. The CDR3 DNA reads as TGTGCCAGCAGCTTGAACAGGGTATCGAACACTGAAGCTTTCTTT. The encoded protein is CASSLNRVSNTEAFF.

This clone was counted a few times. The rearrangement links TRBV10-3 to TRBJ2-3; D remains ambiguous. V was pared by 3 bases and J by 0 bases, with 10 bases between. The germline gives CDR1 ENHRY, CDR2 SYGVKD. The CDR3 length is 15 residues. CDR3 bases: TGTGCCATCAGTGATGGGCAGGCGAGCACAGATACGCAGTATTTT. Protein: CAISDGQASTDTQYF.

The chain is built from TRBV24-1 and TRBJ2-2; 12 nucleotides align to TRBD1. From germline, CDR1 is KGHDR and CDR2 SFDVKD. This CDR3 region has 16 residues. V lost 3 bases and J lost 4; bases outside the gene matches: 2. The CDR3 region is CATSDGDRGPTGELFF. DNA for the CDR3: TGTGCCACCAGTGATGGGGACAGGGGGCCCACCGGGGAGCTGTTTTTT.

This clone was picked up one time. The V gene is TRBV10-3, the J gene TRBJ2-3; no reliable D call. The CDR3 has 13 amino acids. Trimming took off 4 bases at V and 0 bases at J, with 5 bases between the two ends. The germline CDR1 and CDR2 sequences are ENHRY and SYGVKD. CDR3: CAISVSSTDTQYF. CDR3 in DNA: TGTGCCATCAGTGTCTCTAGCACAGATACGCAGTATTTT.

The chain recombines TRBV29-1 with TRBJ1-1; 8 bases line up with TRBD1. Germline V gives CDR1 SQVTM, CDR2 ANQGSEA. J was trimmed by 9 bases and V by 7 bases; bases with no gene match: 13. CDR3 length: 13 amino acids. The CDR3 DNA is TGCAGCGCCACCCCACAGGGGGTCCAACAAGCTTTCTTT. Protein sequence: CSATPQGVQQAFF.

The chain employs TRBV5-1 and TRBJ1-3; the D is unclear. The V end was cut by 3 bases, the J end by 7 bases, with 8 bases between. The V gene's germline CDR1 is SGHRS and CDR2 YFSETQ. The CDR3 loop spans 12 amino acids. CDR3 protein: CASSSSQNTIYF. DNA for the CDR3: TGCGCCAGCAGCTCGTCACAGAACACCATATATTTT.

V gene TRBV14 combines with J gene TRBJ1-6, with D uncertain. CDR1 and CDR2 from the germline V gene are SGHDN and FVKESK. This CDR3 is built from 14 residues. Trimming left V 0 bases short and J 9 bases short, with 9 bases between. CDR3 amino acids: CASSQDTQVSPLHF. CDR3 DNA: TGTGCCAGCAGCCAAGACACCCAGGTTTCACCCCTCCACTTT.